The sequence of this T cell receptor (beta chain) was determined in a study of cytomegalovirus exposure and HLA in healthy donors. Germline-derived CDR1 and CDR2 are SGDLS and YYNGEE. With V trimmed by 4 bases and J by 0 bases, 5 bases remained unmatched. This CDR3 region has 15 residues. PCR employed 60 Vbeta and 13 Jbeta primers. Only in-frame clones appear in the TCRdb table, and some are missing; sequencing was by immunoSEQ multiplex PCR. The sample comprises some 80,000 clones, over 70% of which are singletons, and 5.5% to 7% rests with the top ten. The sequence was collected from a man aged 18 to 30 in good health and CMV-seropositive. The sequenced material came from PBMCs. The genes are TRBV9 and TRBJ2-3; 7 bases are a match to TRBD2. CDR3: CASSLSGLSTDTQYF. The DNA of the CDR3 is TGTGCCAGCAGCCTGTCGGGACTAAGCACAGATACGCAGTATTTT.